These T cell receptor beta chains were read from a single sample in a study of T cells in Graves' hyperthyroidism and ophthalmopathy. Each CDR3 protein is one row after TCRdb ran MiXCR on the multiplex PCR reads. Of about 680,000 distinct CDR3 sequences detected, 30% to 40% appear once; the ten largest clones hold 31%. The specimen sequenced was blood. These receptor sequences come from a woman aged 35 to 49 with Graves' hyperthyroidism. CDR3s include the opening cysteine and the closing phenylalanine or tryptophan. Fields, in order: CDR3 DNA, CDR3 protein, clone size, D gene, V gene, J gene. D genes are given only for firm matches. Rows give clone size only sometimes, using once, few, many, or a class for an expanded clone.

CDR3nt: TGTGCCAGTAGGGACAGGGACTACTCTGGAAACACCATATATTTT
CDR3aa: CASRDRDYSGNTIYF
abundance: few
d_gene: TRBD1
v_gene: TRBV19
j_gene: TRBJ1-3

CDR3nt: TGTGCCAGCAGTTTAGGGGAGGGGGTACGGCAGCCCCAGCATTTT
CDR3aa: CASSLGEGVRQPQHF
abundance: many
d_gene: .
v_gene: TRBV12-3/TRBV12-4
j_gene: TRBJ1-5

CDR3nt: TGTGCCAGCAGCACAGGGACTAGCGGCCGGGTGCACTTC
CDR3aa: CASSTGTSGRVHF
abundance: .
d_gene: TRBD2
v_gene: TRBV11-3
j_gene: TRBJ2-7

CDR3nt: TGTGCCAGCAGTTTATATGGCGAAAAACTGTTTTTT
CDR3aa: CASSLYGEKLFF
abundance: .
d_gene: .
v_gene: TRBV12-3/TRBV12-4
j_gene: TRBJ1-4

CDR3nt: TGTGCCAGCGCCCGGGAGGGCTGGATGAACACTGAAGCTTTCTTT
CDR3aa: CASAREGWMNTEAFF
abundance: many
d_gene: .
v_gene: TRBV7-9
j_gene: TRBJ1-1

CDR3nt: TGTGCCAGCAGCTCGTCAGGGGGTTTTTCACCCCTCCACTTT
CDR3aa: CASSSSGGFSPLHF
abundance: few
d_gene: TRBD1
v_gene: TRBV7-2
j_gene: TRBJ1-6

CDR3nt: TGTGCCAGCAATACCTTCCCTGGCAGGGTATTAAATGGGGCCAACGTCCTGACTTTC
CDR3aa: CASNTFPGRVLNGANVLTF
abundance: .
d_gene: .
v_gene: TRBV12-3/TRBV12-4
j_gene: TRBJ2-6

CDR3nt: TGCGCCAGCAGTGAACGCTTTGGGGCCAACGTCCTGACTTTC
CDR3aa: CASSERFGANVLTF
abundance: .
d_gene: .
v_gene: TRBV10-1
j_gene: TRBJ2-6

CDR3nt: TGTGCCACCAGCATCCTCTCAGATTTCAATCAGCCCCAGCATTTT
CDR3aa: CATSILSDFNQPQHF
abundance: many
d_gene: .
v_gene: TRBV15
j_gene: TRBJ1-5

CDR3nt: TGTGCCAGCAGGCCCGGCTCAGGCCCTCATCAGCCCCAGCATTTT
CDR3aa: CASRPGSGPHQPQHF
abundance: .
d_gene: .
v_gene: TRBV6-5
j_gene: TRBJ1-5

CDR3nt: TGTGCCAGCAGCGTAGGACCTCAGGGGGCTTACACTGAAGCTTTCTTT
CDR3aa: CASSVGPQGAYTEAFF
abundance: .
d_gene: TRBD1
v_gene: TRBV7-3
j_gene: TRBJ1-1

CDR3nt: TGTGCCAGCAGCGTAGAGGTACGGGGCTCTGGAAACACCATATATTTT
CDR3aa: CASSVEVRGSGNTIYF
abundance: many
d_gene: .
v_gene: TRBV9
j_gene: TRBJ1-3

CDR3nt: TGTGCCACCAGTGACCTGGCCCAGGGGGCCACCGGGGAGCTGTTTTTT
CDR3aa: CATSDLAQGATGELFF
abundance: many
d_gene: TRBD1
v_gene: TRBV24-1
j_gene: TRBJ2-2

CDR3nt: TGTGCCAGCAGCCAGGGGGAGGGTCGAGGAAACACCATATATTTT
CDR3aa: CASSQGEGRGNTIYF
abundance: .
d_gene: TRBD1
v_gene: TRBV11-2
j_gene: TRBJ1-3

CDR3nt: TGTGCCAGCAGCTTGGTGGGGGGCTATGGGGCCAACGTCCTGACTTTC
CDR3aa: CASSLVGGYGANVLTF
abundance: .
d_gene: .
v_gene: TRBV5-6
j_gene: TRBJ2-6

CDR3nt: TGTGCCAGCAGCTTAGTCGGGGTGGGGTATAGCAATCAGCCCCAGCATTTT
CDR3aa: CASSLVGVGYSNQPQHF
abundance: few
d_gene: .
v_gene: TRBV7-2
j_gene: TRBJ1-5

CDR3nt: TGTGCCAGCAGCTACAAGGGCGCTGGAAACACCATATATTTT
CDR3aa: CASSYKGAGNTIYF
abundance: .
d_gene: .
v_gene: TRBV12-3/TRBV12-4
j_gene: TRBJ1-3

CDR3nt: TGTGCCAGCAGCTACCGGGGACAGGGGGAATCACCCCTCCACTTT
CDR3aa: CASSYRGQGESPLHF
abundance: .
d_gene: TRBD1
v_gene: TRBV7-2
j_gene: TRBJ1-6

CDR3nt: TGTGCCAGCGAAGACAACACAGATACGCAGTATTTT
CDR3aa: CASEDNTDTQYF
abundance: .
d_gene: .
v_gene: TRBV10-2
j_gene: TRBJ2-3

CDR3nt: TGCAGTGCTAGAGACGGAGTCACACCTAGCACAGATACGCAGTATTTT
CDR3aa: CSARDGVTPSTDTQYF
abundance: .
d_gene: .
v_gene: TRBV20-1
j_gene: TRBJ2-3

CDR3nt: TGTGCCAGCAGCGTAGTGGCGGGGGTAAGAGAGACCCAGTACTTC
CDR3aa: CASSVVAGVRETQYF
abundance: many
d_gene: TRBD2
v_gene: TRBV9
j_gene: TRBJ2-5

CDR3nt: TGTGCCAGCGGGACTAACAGGGACACCGGGGAGCTGTTTTTT
CDR3aa: CASGTNRDTGELFF
abundance: few
d_gene: .
v_gene: TRBV2
j_gene: TRBJ2-2

CDR3nt: TGTGCCAGTACCAGGACAGGGGGCATGGTAAGCAATCAGCCCCAGCATTTT
CDR3aa: CASTRTGGMVSNQPQHF
abundance: many
d_gene: TRBD1
v_gene: TRBV19
j_gene: TRBJ1-5

CDR3nt: TGTGCCAGCGATCGAGGACAGACCGGGGGCGAGCAGTACTTC
CDR3aa: CASDRGQTGGEQYF
abundance: .
d_gene: .
v_gene: TRBV7-9
j_gene: TRBJ2-7